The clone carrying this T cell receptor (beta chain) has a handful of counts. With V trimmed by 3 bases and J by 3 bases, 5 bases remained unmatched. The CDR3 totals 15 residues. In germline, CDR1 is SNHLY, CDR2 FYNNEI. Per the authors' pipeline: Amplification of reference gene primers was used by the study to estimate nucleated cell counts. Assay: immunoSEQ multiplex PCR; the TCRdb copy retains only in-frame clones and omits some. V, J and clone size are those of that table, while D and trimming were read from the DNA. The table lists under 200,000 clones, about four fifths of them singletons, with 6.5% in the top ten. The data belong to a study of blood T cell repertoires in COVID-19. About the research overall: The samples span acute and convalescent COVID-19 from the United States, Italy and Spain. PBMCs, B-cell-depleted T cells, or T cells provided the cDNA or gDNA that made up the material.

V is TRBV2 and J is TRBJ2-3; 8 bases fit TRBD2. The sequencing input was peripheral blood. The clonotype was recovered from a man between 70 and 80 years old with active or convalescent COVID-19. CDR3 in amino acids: CASSEWGLGTDTQYF. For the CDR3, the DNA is TGTGCCAGCAGTGAGTGGGGACTAGGGACAGATACGCAGTATTTT. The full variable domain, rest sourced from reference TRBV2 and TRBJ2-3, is EPEVTQTPSHQVTQMGQEVILRCVPISNHLYFYWYRQILGQKVEFLVSFYNNEISEKSEIFDDQFSVERPDGSNFTLKIRSTKLEDSAMYFCASSEWGLGTDTQYFGPGTRLTVL.